This is a list of T cell receptor beta chains from one sample in a study of preoperative IRX-2 immunotherapy in early breast cancer. Measured with immunoSEQ multiplex PCR; TCRdb has only the in-frame clones, and not every one. The sample records 40,000 to 45,000 clones, roughly 80% being singletons. The material was tumor tissue, obtained after IRX-2 immunotherapy. These receptors all stem from a human donor with breast cancer. CDR3s leave out the opening cysteine and the closing phenylalanine or tryptophan.

TRBJ2-3,TRBV28,12,ASSSTGVGDTQY
TRBJ2-7,TRBV18,13,ASSPATRGAYEQY
TRBJ1-1,TRBV18,16,ASSPRVLSGGGYTEAF
TRBJ2-1,TRBV5-1,14,ASSLTVTRSYNEQF
TRBJ2-3,TRBV12-5,11,ATRQGATDTQY
TRBJ2-3,TRBV5-1,12,ASSPGVNTDTQY
TRBJ2-2,TRBV6-8,15,ATTYRQLRENTGELF
TRBJ1-2,TRBV19,14,ASSIAHRSTNYGYT
TRBJ2-1,TRBV11-3,14,ASSLGHLSSYNEQF
TRBJ2-1,TRBV11-3,17,ASSFSASGFGRAYNEQF
TRBJ1-5,TRBV15,14,ATSLEGGLGNQPQH
TRBJ2-1,TRBV5-1,14,ASSLETPSSYNEQF
TRBJ2-5,TRBV6-8,13,ASSPIAGAGETQY
TRBJ1-1,TRBV6-1,12,ASSEARGQTEAF
TRBJ2-3,TRBV18,13,ASSPTGGATDTQY
TRBJ2-3,TRBV18,14,ASSPRAGGGTDTQY
TRBJ2-1,TRBV19,14,ASREKAGAAYNEQF
TRBJ2-7,TRBV23-1,13,ASSLVPQVAYEQY
TRBJ1-3,TRBV6-8,11,ASIWTGGNTIY
TRBJ2-5,TRBV6-8,12,ASRRDRGQETQY
TRBJ1-1,TRBV6-8,11,ASSTGTAVEAF
TRBJ1-1,TRBV11-3,12,ASSLGAGELEAF
TRBJ2-1,TRBV19,14,ASSWTIGGGYNEQF
TRBJ2-7,TRBV6-8,15,ANASTLRGTGVYEQY
TRBJ1-1,TRBV6-8,11,AGSSTFSTEAF
TRBJ2-5,TRBV11-3,14,ASSLLAGGPKETQY
TRBJ2-1,TRBV28,14,ASSLWGSSSYNEQF
TRBJ2-3,TRBV5-1,15,ASSLVFSGDITDTQY
TRBJ2-5,TRBV6-8,10,ASKGEVETQY
TRBJ2-7,TRBV5-1,14,ASSLLGQGGAYEQY
TRBJ2-3,TRBV5-1,14,ASSLADTAGYPTQY
TRBJ2-2,TRBV6-8,14,ASSYSGGQGAGELF
TRBJ2-2,TRBV19,14,ASSMGSRRGTGELF
TRBJ1-5,TRBV30,11,AWSTGYNQPQH
TRBJ1-4,TRBV6-8,14,ASSYSREATNEKLF
TRBJ1-3,TRBV6-8,11,AIRQGSGNTIY
TRBJ2-5,TRBV11-1,12,ASSLAGQARTQY
TRBJ2-2,TRBV5-1,12,ASREGQNTGELF
TRBJ2-1,TRBV6-8,12,ASSAKTGSNEQF
TRBJ1-2,TRBV29-1,10,SADRANYGYT
TRBJ1-2,TRBV10-3,12,AISEFPGADGYT
TRBJ2-2,TRBV7-1,13,ASSPTGSGGGELF
TRBJ2-1,TRBV7-1,12,ASSLDLAGERQF
TRBJ1-2,TRBV23-1,12,ASSQPDRVYGYT
TRBJ2-5,TRBV5-1,12,ASSWEGQKETQY
TRBJ1-1,TRBV6-8,10,ASTLRETEAF
TRBJ1-2,TRBV10-1,11,ASSETGGYGYT
TRBJ2-7,TRBV7-4,11,ASKAYLSYEQY
TRBJ1-2,TRBV6-8,13,AISVGQGVNYGYT
TRBJ1-2,TRBV18,12,ASSISTATDGYT
TRBJ1-3,TRBV11-3,14,ASSLRVSGSGNTIY
TRBJ2-1,TRBV11-3,13,ASSFNPSSYNEQF
TRBJ2-5,TRBV19,11,ASSLQGLETQY
TRBJ2-7,TRBV19,11,ATQRGDSYEQY
TRBJ2-5,TRBV5-4,13,ASSNSGTSGETQY
TRBJ1-2,TRBV6-8,13,ASISPDREVSGYT
TRBJ2-7,TRBV5-1,14,ASSFQTSGVSYEQY